The T cell receptor (beta chain) under discussion was sequenced for a study of long-term antiretroviral therapy in people with HIV. Study-level results: Specimen acquisition occurred between the mid-2000s and the late 2010s, potentially under older ART regimens.

As concerns this clone: Its target is unknown.

Each HIV-infected participant was given treatment in the United States. The CDR3 runs 13 residues. Between the trimmed V and J ends, which lost 4 bases and 4 bases, there was a span of 11 bases. Germline CDR1 reads SGHKS; CDR2 reads YYEKEE (reference sequence). Version v3.0 of the immunoSEQ assay was performed at survey level. Sequencing had a target that covered roughly 35,000-55,000 T-cell genomes per sample. Generated by immunoSEQ multiplex PCR, the TCRdb table keeps only in-frame clones and is missing some. The sample carries more than 20,000 clones, 83% recorded once. This TCR was recovered from a man between 18 and 35 years old with HIV. Material: unsorted PBMCs, obtained 3 years after starting antiretroviral therapy. The rearrangement uses TRBV5-5 and TRBJ1-2, with D maybe TRBD1 (6 bases). CDR3: CASSLETGYGYTF. In DNA, the CDR3 is TGTGCCAGCAGCCTAGAGACAGGCTATGGCTACACCTTC.